Listed here are 3 T cell receptor beta chains from one sample, sequenced in a study of T cells in Graves' hyperthyroidism and ophthalmopathy. The TCR beta CDR3 regions underwent amplification using RNA transcripts as the source. The TCR CDR3 first-round RT-PCR relied on the HTBI primer set. TCRdb redid the calling of the multiplex PCR reads with MiXCR, one entry per CDR3 protein. This sample has a few hundred thousand distinct CDR3 sequences, with approximately 15% found just once. Specimen: blood. Every receptor here comes from a woman in her twenties or thirties with Graves' ophthalmopathy.

There are many counts of this clonotype. J is TRBJ1-1 and V is TRBV2, with D tentatively TRBD1 (5 bases). There are 12 residues in the CDR3. Germline V gives CDR1 SNHLY, CDR2 FYNNEI. V lost 0 bases and J lost 11, with 10 bases in between. CDR3 amino acids: CASSEAGRGAFF. DNA of the CDR3: TGTGCCAGCAGTGAAGCAGGAAGGGGTGCTTTCTTT.

This clonotype was counted many times. V usage is TRBV3-1 and J usage is TRBJ2-5, with D possibly TRBD1 on 5 matching bases. Per germline, CDR1 LGHDT and CDR2 YNNKEL (reference sequence). This CDR3 is 16 amino acids long. V lost 1 base and J 2 bases, leaving 14 bases between the germline ends. The CDR3 region is CASSQGMLGVQETQYF. In nucleotides, the CDR3 is TGTGCCAGCAGCCAAGGAATGTTAGGGGTACAAGAGACCCAGTACTTC.

In its sample, this clonotype is medium-sized. The chain links TRBV27 to TRBJ2-3, with D tentatively TRBD1 (6 bases). Trimming stripped 5 bases from V and 2 bases from J, with 17 bases between. CDR3 length: 16 residues. Germline values: CDR1 MNHEY, CDR2 SMNVEV (reference sequence). The CDR3 coding sequence is TGTGCCAGCAGTCGCCTTGACAGGCGGGCCACAGATACGCAGTATTTT. As protein: CASSRLDRRATDTQYF.